This T cell receptor (beta chain) stems from a study of blood T cells in healthy people across ages. Germline CDR1 is MNHEY and CDR2 is SMNVEV (reference sequence). The junction had 9 bases not matched to a gene; V was cut back by 6 bases and J by 9 bases. CDR3 size: 14 residues. Study-level findings and limits: Higher diversity, along with more naive CD4+ cells, distinguished long-lived donors from aged donors.

About this clonotype: Its antigen is unidentified.

The authors ran a second PCR of about 6 to 11 cycles using a sample-barcoded 5' primer and a J-beta primer mix. MiXCR was run by TCRdb on the 5' RACE reads, yielding one entry per CDR3 protein. The data show some 1,500,000 distinct CDR3 sequences, roughly 43% seen once. Sequenced input: blood. This chain joins TRBV27 and TRBJ1-5, with 9 bases aligning to TRBD1. This sequence originates from a woman between 18 and 30 years old in good health. The DNA for the CDR3 is TGTGCCAGCAGCCAACAGGGGGCCTTTCCGCCCCAGCATTTT. Protein sequence: CASSQQGAFPPQHF.